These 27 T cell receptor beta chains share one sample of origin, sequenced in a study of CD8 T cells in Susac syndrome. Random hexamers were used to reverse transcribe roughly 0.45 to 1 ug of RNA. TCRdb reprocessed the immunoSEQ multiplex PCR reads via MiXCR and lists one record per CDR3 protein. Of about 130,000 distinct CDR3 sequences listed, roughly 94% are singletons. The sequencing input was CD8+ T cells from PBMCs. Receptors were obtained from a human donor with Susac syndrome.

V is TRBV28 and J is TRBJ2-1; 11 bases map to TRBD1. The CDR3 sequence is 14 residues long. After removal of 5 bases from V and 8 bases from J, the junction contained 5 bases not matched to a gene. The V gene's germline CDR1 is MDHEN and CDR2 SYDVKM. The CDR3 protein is CASSPGQGGHEQFF. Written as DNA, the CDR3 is TGTGCCAGCAGTCCGGGACAGGGGGGCCATGAGCAGTTCTTC.

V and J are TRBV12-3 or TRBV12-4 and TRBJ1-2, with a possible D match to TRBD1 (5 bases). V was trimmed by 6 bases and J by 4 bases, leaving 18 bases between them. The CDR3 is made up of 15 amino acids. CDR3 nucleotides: TGTGCCAGCAGCCTACTCCAGGGATTCCTCTATGGCTACACCTTC. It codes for CASSLLQGFLYGYTF.

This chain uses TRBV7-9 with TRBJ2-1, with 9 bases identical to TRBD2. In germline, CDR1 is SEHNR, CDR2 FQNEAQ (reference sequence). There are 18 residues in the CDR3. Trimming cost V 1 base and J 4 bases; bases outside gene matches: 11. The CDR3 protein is CASSLDTDSGRRYNEQFF. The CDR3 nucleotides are TGTGCCAGCAGCTTAGACACAGATAGCGGGAGAAGGTACAATGAGCAGTTCTTC.

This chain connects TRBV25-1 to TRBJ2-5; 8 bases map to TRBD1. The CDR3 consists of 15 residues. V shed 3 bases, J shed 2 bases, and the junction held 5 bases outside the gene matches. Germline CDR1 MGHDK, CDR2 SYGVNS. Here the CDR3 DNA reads TGTGCCAGCAGTGAGACAGGGGACTTACAAGAGACCCAGTACTTC. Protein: CASSETGDLQETQYF.

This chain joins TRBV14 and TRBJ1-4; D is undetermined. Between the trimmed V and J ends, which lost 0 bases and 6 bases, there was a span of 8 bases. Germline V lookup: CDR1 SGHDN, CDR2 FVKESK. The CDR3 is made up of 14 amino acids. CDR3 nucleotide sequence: TGTGCCAGCAGCCAAGATCCGGGTGATGAAAAACTGTTTTTT. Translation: CASSQDPGDEKLFF.

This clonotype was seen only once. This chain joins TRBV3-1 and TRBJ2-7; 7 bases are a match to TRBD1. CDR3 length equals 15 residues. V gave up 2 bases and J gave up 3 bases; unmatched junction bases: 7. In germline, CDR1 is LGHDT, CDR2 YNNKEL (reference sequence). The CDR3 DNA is TGTGCCAGCAGCCAACTCCGGGACAGTGACTACGAGCAGTACTTC. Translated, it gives CASSQLRDSDYEQYF.

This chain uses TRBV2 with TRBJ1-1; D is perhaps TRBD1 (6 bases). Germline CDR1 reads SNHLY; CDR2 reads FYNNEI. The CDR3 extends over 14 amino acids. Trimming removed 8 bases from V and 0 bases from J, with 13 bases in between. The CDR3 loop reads CASPGTHMNTEAFF. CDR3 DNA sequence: TGTGCCAGCCCGGGGACACATATGAACACTGAAGCTTTCTTT.

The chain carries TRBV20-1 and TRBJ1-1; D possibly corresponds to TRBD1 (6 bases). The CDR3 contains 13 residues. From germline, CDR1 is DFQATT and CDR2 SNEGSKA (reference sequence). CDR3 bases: TGCAGCCGGGTTGGTGCAGGGGCCTCGGAAGCTTTCTTT. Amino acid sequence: CSRVGAGASEAFF.

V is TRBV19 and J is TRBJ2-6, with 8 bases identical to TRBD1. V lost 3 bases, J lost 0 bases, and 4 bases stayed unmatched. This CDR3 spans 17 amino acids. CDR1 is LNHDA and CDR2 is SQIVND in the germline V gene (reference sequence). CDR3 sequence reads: CASSMGTGISGANVLTF. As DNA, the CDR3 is TGTGCCAGTAGTATGGGGACAGGCATCTCTGGGGCCAACGTCCTGACTTTC.

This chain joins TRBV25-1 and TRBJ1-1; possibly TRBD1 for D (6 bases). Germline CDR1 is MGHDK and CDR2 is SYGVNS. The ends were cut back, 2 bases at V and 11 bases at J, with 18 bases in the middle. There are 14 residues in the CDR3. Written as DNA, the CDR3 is TGTGCCAGCAGTGAAGATCACAGGGATGACAAGGCTTTCTTT. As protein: CASSEDHRDDKAFF.

The CDR3 nucleotides read TGTGCCATCAGTGCCGGGGAGGGAGAGACCCAGTACTTC. This encodes CAISAGEGETQYF. The chain links TRBV10-3 to TRBJ2-5, with 7 bases identical to TRBD2. Trimming removed 4 bases from V and 4 bases from J; junction bases left unmatched: 3. This CDR3 region has 13 residues. Germline-derived CDR1 and CDR2 are ENHRY and SYGVKD.

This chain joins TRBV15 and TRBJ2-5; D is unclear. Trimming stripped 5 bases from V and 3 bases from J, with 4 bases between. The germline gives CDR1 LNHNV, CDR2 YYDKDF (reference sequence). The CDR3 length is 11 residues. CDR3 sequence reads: CATSSEETQYF. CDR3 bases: TGTGCCACCAGCTCTGAAGAGACCCAGTACTTC.

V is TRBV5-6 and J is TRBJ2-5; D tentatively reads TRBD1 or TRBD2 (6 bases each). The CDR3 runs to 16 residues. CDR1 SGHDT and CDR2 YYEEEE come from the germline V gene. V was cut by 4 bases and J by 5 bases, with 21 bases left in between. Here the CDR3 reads CASSQWRGAVRETQYF. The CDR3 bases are TGTGCCAGCAGCCAGTGGAGGGGGGCGGTCAGGGAGACCCAGTACTTC. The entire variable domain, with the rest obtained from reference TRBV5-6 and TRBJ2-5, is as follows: DAGVTQSPTHLIKTRGQQVTLRCSPKSGHDTVSWYQQALGQGPQFIFQYYEEEERQRGNFPDRFSGHQFPNYSSELNVNALLLGDSALYLCASSQWRGAVRETQYFGPGTRLLVL.

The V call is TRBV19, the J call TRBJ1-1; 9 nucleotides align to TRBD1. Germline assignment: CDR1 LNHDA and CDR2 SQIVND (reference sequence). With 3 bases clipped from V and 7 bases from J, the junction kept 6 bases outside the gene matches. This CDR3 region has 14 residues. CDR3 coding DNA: TGTGCCAGTAGTATCTGGACAGGGGACGATGAAGCTTTCTTT. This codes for CASSIWTGDDEAFF.

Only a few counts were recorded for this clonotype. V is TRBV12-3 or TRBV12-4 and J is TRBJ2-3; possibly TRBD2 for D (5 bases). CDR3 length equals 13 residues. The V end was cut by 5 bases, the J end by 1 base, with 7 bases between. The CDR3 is CASSPGGTDTQYF. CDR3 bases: TGTGCCAGCAGTCCCGGGGGCACAGATACGCAGTATTTT.

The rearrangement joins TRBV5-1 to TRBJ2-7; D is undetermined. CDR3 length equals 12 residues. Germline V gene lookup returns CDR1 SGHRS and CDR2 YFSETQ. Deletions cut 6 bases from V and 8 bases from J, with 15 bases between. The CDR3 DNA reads TGCGCCAGCAACTTAAATATGGAACAGCAGTACTTC. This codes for CASNLNMEQQYF.

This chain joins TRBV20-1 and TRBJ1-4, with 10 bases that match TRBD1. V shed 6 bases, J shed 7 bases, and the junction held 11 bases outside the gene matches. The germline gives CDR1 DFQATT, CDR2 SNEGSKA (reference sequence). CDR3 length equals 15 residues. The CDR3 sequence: CSAPPADRGVEKLFF. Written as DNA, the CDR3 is TGCAGTGCCCCCCCTGCGGACAGGGGGGTTGAAAAACTGTTTTTT.

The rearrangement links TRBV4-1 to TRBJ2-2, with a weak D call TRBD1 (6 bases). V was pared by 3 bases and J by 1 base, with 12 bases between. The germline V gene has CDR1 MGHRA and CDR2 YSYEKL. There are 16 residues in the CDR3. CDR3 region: CASSHPRDKNTGELFF. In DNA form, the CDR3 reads TGCGCCAGCAGCCATCCCCGGGACAAGAACACCGGGGAGCTGTTTTTT.

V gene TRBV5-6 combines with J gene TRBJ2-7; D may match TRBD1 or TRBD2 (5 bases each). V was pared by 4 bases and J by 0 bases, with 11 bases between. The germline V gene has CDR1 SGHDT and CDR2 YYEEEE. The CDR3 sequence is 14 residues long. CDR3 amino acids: CASSETGGSYEQYF. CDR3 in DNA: TGTGCCAGCAGCGAGACTGGGGGCTCCTACGAGCAGTACTTC.

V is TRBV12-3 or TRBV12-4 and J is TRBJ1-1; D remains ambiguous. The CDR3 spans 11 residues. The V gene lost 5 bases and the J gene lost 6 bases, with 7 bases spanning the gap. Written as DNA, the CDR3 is TGTGCCAGCAGTCCTATGGCTGAAGCTTTCTTT. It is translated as CASSPMAEAFF.

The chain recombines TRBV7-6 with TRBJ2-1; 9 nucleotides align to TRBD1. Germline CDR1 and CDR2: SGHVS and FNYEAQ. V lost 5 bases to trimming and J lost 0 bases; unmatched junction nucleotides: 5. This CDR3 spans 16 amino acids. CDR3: CASSQGTGSSYNEQFF. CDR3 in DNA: TGTGCCAGCAGCCAGGGGACAGGGAGCTCCTACAATGAGCAGTTCTTC.

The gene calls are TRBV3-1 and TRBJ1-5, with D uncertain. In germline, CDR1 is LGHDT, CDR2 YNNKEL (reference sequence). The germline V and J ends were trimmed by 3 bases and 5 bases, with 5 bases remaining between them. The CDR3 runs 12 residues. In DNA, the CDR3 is TGTGCCAGCAGCCACAGAGATCAGCCCCAGCATTTT. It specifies CASSHRDQPQHF.

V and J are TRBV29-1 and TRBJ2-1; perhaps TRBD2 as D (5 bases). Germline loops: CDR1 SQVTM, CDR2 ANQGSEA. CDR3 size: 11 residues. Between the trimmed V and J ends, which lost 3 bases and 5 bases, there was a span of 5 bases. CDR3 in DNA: TGCAGCGTTGAGCGGGACAATGAGCAGTTCTTC. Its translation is CSVERDNEQFF.

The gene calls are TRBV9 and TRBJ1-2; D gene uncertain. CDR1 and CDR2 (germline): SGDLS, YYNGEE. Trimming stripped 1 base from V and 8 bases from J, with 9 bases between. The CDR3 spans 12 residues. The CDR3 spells CASSVYSEGYTF. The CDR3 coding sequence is TGTGCCAGCAGCGTATATTCCGAAGGCTACACCTTC.

In DNA, the CDR3 is TGTGCCAGCAGCTTAGGACGGACAGGGGGAAATTGGGACACCTTC. It translates to CASSLGRTGGNWDTF. The chain recombines TRBV13 with TRBJ1-2; 10 bases agree with TRBD1. Trimming removed 0 bases from V and 12 bases from J; junction bases left unmatched: 10. The length of the CDR3 is 15 residues. CDR1 is PRHDT, CDR2 FYEKMQ, per germline (reference sequence).

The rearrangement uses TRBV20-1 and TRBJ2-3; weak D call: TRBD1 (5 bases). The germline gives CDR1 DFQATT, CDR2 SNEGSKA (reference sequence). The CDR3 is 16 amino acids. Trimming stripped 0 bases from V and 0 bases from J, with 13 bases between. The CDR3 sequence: CSARDRRRTSTDTQYF. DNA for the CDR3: TGCAGTGCTAGAGATCGAAGACGGACAAGCACAGATACGCAGTATTTT.

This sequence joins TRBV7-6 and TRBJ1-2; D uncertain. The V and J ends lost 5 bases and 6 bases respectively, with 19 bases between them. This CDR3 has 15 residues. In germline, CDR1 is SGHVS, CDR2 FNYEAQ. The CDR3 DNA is TGTGCCAGCAGCATAGGGCCCAGTCCTCGGGATGGCTACACCTTC. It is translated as CASSIGPSPRDGYTF.